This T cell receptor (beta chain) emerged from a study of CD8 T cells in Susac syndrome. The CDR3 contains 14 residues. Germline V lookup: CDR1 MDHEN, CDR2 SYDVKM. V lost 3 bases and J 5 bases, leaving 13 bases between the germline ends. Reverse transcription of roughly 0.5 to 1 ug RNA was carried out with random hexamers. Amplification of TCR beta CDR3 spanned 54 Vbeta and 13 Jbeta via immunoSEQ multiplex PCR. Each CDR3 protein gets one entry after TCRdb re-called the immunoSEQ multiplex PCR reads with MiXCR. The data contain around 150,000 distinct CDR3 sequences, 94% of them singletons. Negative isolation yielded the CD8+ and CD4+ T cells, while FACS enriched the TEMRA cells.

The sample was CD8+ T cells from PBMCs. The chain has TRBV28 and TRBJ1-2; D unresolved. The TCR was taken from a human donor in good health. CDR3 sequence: CASSFRGSLYGYTF. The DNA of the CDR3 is TGTGCCAGCAGTTTTAGAGGATCCCTATATGGCTACACCTTC.